This TCR beta chain was captured in a study of T cell responses to AZD1222 COVID-19 vaccine (dated by TCRdb to 2020 to 2023). Background for the entire study: TCR sequencing was performed for 233 trial participants, of whom around 200 were given two doses of AZD1222 and around 25 were given two doses of MenACWY control vaccine. Enrollment into the trials was organized by age into subgroups of 18-55, 56-69 and 70-plus years, and those subgroups contained 148, 28 and 57 TCR-sequenced participants, respectively.

The CDR3 regions of human TCRbeta chains were analyzed by immunosequencing. On the study's bioinformatics: TCRs in the repertoires were compared against a reference library of SARS-CoV-2-specific TCRs that had been generated with the MIRA antigen-specificity platform. Breadth meant the fraction of unique TCRs that were SARS-CoV-2-associated, whereas depth meant the fraction of total T cells that were SARS-CoV-2-associated. Using the MIRA data, each spike-specific TCR was mapped to the spike region that the TCR reacts to and placed in a CD4 or CD8 class. Log10-transformed breadth and depth values were compared by one-way ANOVA with Sidak's multiple comparisons tests. Here the immuneACCESS table is served through TCRdb, limited to in-frame sequences with V and J called. Missing clones are a known gap in these copies; in checked studies unresolved V genes cover under half, and the rest lacks a known reason. That table supplies the V and J calls and clone size; D and trimming were determined from the DNA. For this sample the table gives roughly 87,000 clones, of which 88% were detected only once. The ten largest clones represent 6.9% of the sample.

Notes on this clone: Its antigen has not been determined. No base quality information exists; no much larger clone differs at one position.

The study at large found these results: Only five or six AZD1222 recipients were SARS-CoV-2 seropositive at baseline, limiting conclusions about previously exposed vaccinees. A significant rise in spike-specific TCR breadth and depth was observed after two AZD1222 doses relative to day 0 and relative to MenACWY recipients. Because no day 14 peak-response samples were available, the repertoires could be characterized only after the peak T cell response. The whole spike protein was spanned by vaccine-associated CD4 TCRs, and dominant responses were seen in regions 160-218 and 743-854. Participants were mostly white British and included more females than males, and it was suggested by the authors that clonal diversity may have been underestimated. The 56-69-year group was small, and its depth increase did not reach significance, likely because of low power. Reportedly, almost half of the unique spike-specific TCRs recognized epitopes lying outside the regions that are mutated in the B.1.351 and B.1.1.7 variants.

The time point label, read with the paper, signifies: about 28 days (+/-7) after the second vaccine dose. AZD1222 recipients with second doses at about 4 weeks or about 12 weeks were pooled, because spike-specific TCR depth and breadth did not differ between schedules. Samples from vaccinated people were obtained from the UK trials COV001 and COV002, which included a single-blind randomized controlled phase 2/3 trial of AZD1222 (ChAdOx1 nCoV-19) in healthy adults. For TCRbeta chain sequencing, PBMC samples were collected from trial participants at day 0 and at day 28 after the second dose. The CDR3 spans 17 residues, from the cysteine through the phenylalanine. The sequence is cut down to CDR3 DNA, 51 bases in frame from base 1. Trimming accounts for 5 bases at V and 1 base at J, while the number of junction bases matched to no gene is 7. Based on the germline V gene (reference sequence), the CDR1 and CDR2 sequences are MNHEY and SMNVEV.

The TCR was taken from an adult who received the AZD1222 COVID-19 vaccine. The chain is assembled from TRBV27 and TRBJ2-3; 12 central bases correspond to TRBD2. The sequences come from peripheral blood, collected 28 days after the second AZD1222 dose. In nucleotide form, the sequence is TGTGCCAGCAGTCAAGCACTAGCGGGGGGTGGCACAGATACGCAGTATTTT. Its amino acids are CASSQALAGGGTDTQYF.